This T cell receptor (beta chain) was captured in a study of control samples from healthy donors and cancer patients. From germline, CDR1 is SGHDN and CDR2 FVKESK. The CDR3 has 17 residues. The ends were cut back, 0 bases at V and 0 bases at J, with 9 bases in the middle. Measured with immunoSEQ multiplex PCR; TCRdb has only the in-frame clones, and not every one. The sample has roughly 100,000 clones, roughly four fifths seen once. The sample comprised blood. This receptor was identified in a woman aged 50 to 60 in good health. The V call is TRBV14, the J call TRBJ2-6, with D perhaps matching TRBD2 (5 bases). The CDR3 sequence: CASSQDPRVSGANVLTF. The CDR3, as DNA: TGTGCCAGCAGCCAAGATCCGAGGGTCTCTGGGGCCAACGTCCTGACTTTC.